This T cell receptor beta chain was obtained from a study of T cell changes during pregnancy in multiple sclerosis. This CDR3 region has 16 residues. Germline V gene sequence: CDR1 LGHNA, CDR2 YNFKEQ. Trimming stripped 1 base from V and 0 bases from J, with 11 bases between. Assay: immunoSEQ multiplex PCR; the TCRdb copy retains only in-frame clones and omits some. This sample has some 56,000 clones; roughly 90% occur once, and the top ten carry approximately 0.58%. This clone has just a few counts. V usage is TRBV4-2 and J usage is TRBJ2-3; D is possibly TRBD2 (6 bases). The receptor comes from a female donor with multiple sclerosis, enrolled in a pregnancy study. The sample was CD4+ T cells from peripheral blood mononuclear cells, taken after pregnancy. As DNA, the CDR3 is TGTGCCAGCAGCCAAGGAACCGGGACTAGCACAGATACGCAGTATTTT. It codes for CASSQGTGTSTDTQYF.